This T cell receptor beta chain was sequenced during a study of T-cell reconstitution after alpha-beta-depleted transplantation in children. Study-wide results and limits: It was reported that alpha-beta T cells came from several hundred expanded graft clones (about two months after transplant).

Library preparation (for TCRbeta) was performed with unique molecular identifiers. TCRdb re-analysed the PCR reads in MiXCR, keeping a single row per CDR3 protein. This table has 700,000 or so distinct CDR3 sequences, around 13% appearing once. Germline V gene sequence: CDR1 SGHRS, CDR2 YFSETQ. The length of the CDR3 is 15 residues. Unmatched junction bases numbered 8, after V lost 4 bases and J lost 3 bases. This clonotype was picked up a small number of times. Its specificity is not known. This sequence was found in a girl aged 2-10 years with congenital amegakaryocytic thrombocytopenia, due to receive a stem cell transplant. The genes are TRBV5-1 and TRBJ2-3; TRBD2 aligns across 7 bases. This material consisted of PBMCs, taken before TCRalphabeta/CD19-depleted stem cell transplant. CDR3 residues: CASSLRVGGTDTQYF. CDR3 DNA: TGCGCCAGCAGCCTCCGGGTCGGGGGGACAGATACGCAGTATTTT.